This TCR beta chain was obtained from a study of cytomegalovirus exposure and HLA in healthy donors. Study-level findings and limits: Several V segments, TRBV6-2 and TRBV6-3 among them, could not be told apart and were dropped.

Primers for the PCR totalled 60 Vbeta and 13 Jbeta. The table came from immunoSEQ multiplex PCR; TCRdb's copy has only in-frame clones and leaves some out. Of around 160,000 clones listed, around three quarters are singletons. Germline lookup yields CDR1 ENHRY and CDR2 SYGVKD. CDR3 size: 15 residues. The J segment lost 3 bases and the V segment lost 3 bases, leaving 4 bases of the junction unmatched. In its sample, this clone was seen a few times. What it binds is unknown. Input material: PBMCs. This sequence originates from a middle-aged woman in good health and CMV-seronegative. The rearrangement links TRBV10-3 to TRBJ1-3, with 8 bases identical to TRBD1. CDR3 in DNA: TGTGCCATCAGTGACGTCGGGACAGGTGGAAACACCATATATTTT. It codes for CAISDVGTGGNTIYF.